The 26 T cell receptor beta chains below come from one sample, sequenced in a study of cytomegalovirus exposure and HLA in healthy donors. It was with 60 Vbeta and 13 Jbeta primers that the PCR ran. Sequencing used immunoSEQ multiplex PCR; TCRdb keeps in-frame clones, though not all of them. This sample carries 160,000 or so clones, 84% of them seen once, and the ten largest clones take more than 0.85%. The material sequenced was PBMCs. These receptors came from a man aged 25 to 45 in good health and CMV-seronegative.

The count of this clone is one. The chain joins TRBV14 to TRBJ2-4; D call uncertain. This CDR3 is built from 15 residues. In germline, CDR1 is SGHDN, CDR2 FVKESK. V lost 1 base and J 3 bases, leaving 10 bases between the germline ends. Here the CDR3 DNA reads TGTGCCAGCAGCCAAGGGAGTCTGGGCAAAAACATTCAGTACTTC. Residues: CASSQGSLGKNIQYF.

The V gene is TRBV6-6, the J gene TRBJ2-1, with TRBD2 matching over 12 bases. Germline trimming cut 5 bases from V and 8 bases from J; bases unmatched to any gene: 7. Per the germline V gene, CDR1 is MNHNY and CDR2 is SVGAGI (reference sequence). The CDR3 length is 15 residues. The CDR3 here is CASSHLAGGPDEQFF. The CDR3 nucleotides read TGTGCCAGCAGTCACCTAGCGGGGGGGCCCGATGAGCAGTTCTTC.

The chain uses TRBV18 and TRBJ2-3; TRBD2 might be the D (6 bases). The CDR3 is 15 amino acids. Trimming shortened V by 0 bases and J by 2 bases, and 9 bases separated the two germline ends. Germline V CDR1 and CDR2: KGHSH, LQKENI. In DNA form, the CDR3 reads TGTGCCAGCTCACCACCTAGCGGCTCCACAGATACGCAGTATTTT. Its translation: CASSPPSGSTDTQYF.

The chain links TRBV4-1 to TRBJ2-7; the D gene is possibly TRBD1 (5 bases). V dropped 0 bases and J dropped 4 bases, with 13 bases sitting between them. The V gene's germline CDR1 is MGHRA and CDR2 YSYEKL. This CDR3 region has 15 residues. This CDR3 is CASSQDVSAGYEQYF. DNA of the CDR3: TGCGCCAGCAGCCAAGATGTTTCGGCAGGGTACGAGCAGTACTTC.

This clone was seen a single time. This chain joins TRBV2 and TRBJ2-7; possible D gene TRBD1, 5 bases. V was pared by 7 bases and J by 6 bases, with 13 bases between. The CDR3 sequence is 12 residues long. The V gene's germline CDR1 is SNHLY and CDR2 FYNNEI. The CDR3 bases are TGTGCCAGCATCGTCGGCAGGGTCGAGCAGTACTTC. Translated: CASIVGRVEQYF.

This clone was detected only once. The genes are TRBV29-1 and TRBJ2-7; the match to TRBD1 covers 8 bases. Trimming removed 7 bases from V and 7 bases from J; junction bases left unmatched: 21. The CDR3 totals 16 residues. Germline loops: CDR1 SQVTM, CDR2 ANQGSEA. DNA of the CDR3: TGCAGCGCCGTTCGGAGTGGGACAGGCAATTTTATGGAGCAGTACTTC. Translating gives CSAVRSGTGNFMEQYF.

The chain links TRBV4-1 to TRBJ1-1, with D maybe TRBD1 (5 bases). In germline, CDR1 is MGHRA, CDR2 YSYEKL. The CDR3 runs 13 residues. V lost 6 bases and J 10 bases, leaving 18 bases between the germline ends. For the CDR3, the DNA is TGCGCCAGCAGACACCAGGGTGAAACGGGAGCTTTCTTT. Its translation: CASRHQGETGAFF.

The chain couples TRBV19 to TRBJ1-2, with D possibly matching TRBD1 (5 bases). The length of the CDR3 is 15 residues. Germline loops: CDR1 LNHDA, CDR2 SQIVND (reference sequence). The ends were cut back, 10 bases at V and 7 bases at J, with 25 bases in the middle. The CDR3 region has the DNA TGTGCCACCTCGACAGTCGCCACTACGATAAGTGGCTACACCTTC. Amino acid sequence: CATSTVATTISGYTF.

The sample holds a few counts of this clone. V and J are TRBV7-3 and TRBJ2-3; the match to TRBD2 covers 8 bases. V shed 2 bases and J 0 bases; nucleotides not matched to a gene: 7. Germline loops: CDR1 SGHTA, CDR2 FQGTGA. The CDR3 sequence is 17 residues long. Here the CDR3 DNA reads TGTGCCAGCAGCTTAGCATTTAGCGGGAAAAGCACAGATACGCAGTATTTT. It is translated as CASSLAFSGKSTDTQYF.

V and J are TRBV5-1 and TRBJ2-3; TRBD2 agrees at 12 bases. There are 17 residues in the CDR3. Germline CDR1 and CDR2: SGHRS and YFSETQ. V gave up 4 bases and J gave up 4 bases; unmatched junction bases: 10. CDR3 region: CASSRGRTSGVADTQYF. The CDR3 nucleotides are TGCGCCAGCAGCCGCGGGCGGACTAGCGGGGTAGCAGATACGCAGTATTTT.

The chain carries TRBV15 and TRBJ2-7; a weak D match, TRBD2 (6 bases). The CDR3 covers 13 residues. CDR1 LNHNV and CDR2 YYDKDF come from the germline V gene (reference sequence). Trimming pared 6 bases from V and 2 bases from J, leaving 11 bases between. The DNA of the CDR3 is TGTGCCACCAGAGGGGCGGGGACCTACGAGCAGTACTTC. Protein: CATRGAGTYEQYF.

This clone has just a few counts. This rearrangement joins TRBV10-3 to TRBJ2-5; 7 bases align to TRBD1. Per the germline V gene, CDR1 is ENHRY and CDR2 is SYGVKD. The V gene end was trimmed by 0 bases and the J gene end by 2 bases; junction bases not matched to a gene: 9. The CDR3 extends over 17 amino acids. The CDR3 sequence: CAISESGAGTAQETQYF. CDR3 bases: TGTGCCATCAGTGAGTCTGGAGCCGGGACAGCTCAAGAGACCCAGTACTTC.

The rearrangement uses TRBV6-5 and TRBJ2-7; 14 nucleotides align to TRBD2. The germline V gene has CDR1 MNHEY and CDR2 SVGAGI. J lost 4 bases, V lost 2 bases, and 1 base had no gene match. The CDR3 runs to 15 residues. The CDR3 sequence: CASSYRTSGGYEQYF. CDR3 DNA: TGTGCCAGCAGTTACAGGACTAGCGGGGGGTACGAGCAGTACTTC.

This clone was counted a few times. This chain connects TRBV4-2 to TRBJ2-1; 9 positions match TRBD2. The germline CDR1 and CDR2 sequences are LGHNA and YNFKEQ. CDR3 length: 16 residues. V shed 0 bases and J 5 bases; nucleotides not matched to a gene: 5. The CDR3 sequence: CASSQEATSGHNEQFF. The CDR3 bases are TGTGCCAGCAGCCAAGAAGCGACTAGCGGACACAATGAGCAGTTCTTC.

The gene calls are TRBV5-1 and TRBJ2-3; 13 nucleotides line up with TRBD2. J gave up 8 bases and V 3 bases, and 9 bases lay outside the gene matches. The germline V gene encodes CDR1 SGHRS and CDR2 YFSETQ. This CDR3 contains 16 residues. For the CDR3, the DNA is TGCGCCAGCAGCTATCTACTAGCGGGGGGGCCTGGTACGCAGTATTTT. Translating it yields CASSYLLAGGPGTQYF.

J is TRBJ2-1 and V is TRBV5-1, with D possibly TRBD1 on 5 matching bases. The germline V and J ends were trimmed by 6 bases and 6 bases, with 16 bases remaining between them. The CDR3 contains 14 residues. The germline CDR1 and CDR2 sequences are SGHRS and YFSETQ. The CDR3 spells CASTHGQGSNEQFF. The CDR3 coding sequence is TGCGCCAGCACCCACGGTCAGGGATCCAATGAGCAGTTCTTC.

The DNA for the CDR3 is TGCGCCAGCAGCGCGACGGGAGCCCCTGAGGGGGATACGCAGTATTTT. This codes for CASSATGAPEGDTQYF. The rearrangement uses TRBV5-1 and TRBJ2-3; a possible D gene is TRBD2 (6 bases). The CDR3 sequence is 16 residues long. Germline V gives CDR1 SGHRS, CDR2 YFSETQ. V was clipped by 4 bases and J by 6 bases, with 21 bases between them.

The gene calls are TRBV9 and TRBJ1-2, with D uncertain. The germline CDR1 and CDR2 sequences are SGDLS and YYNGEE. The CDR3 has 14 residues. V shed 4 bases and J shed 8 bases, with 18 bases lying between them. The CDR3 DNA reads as TGTGCCAGCAGCTCGCGGCCTCACCCCAGCGGCTACACCTTC. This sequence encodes CASSSRPHPSGYTF.

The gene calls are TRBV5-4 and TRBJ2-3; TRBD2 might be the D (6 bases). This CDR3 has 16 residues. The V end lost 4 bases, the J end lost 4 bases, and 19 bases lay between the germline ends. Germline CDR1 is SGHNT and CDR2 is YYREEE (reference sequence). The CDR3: CASSQPRAGGPDTQYF. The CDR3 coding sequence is TGTGCCAGCAGCCAACCCCGAGCGGGCGGGCCAGATACGCAGTATTTT.

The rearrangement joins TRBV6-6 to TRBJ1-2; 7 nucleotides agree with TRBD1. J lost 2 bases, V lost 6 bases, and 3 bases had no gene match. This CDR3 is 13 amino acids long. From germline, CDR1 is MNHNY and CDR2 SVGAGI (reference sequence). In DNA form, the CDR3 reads TGTGCCAGCAGCAAGGACAGGAACTATGGCTACACCTTC. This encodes CASSKDRNYGYTF.

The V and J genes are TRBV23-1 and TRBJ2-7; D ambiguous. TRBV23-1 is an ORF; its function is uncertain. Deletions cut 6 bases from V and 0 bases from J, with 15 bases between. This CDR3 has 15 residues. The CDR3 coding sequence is TGCGCCAGCAGCCTTTGGAGAGGAAACTCCTACGAGCAGTACTTC. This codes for CASSLWRGNSYEQYF.

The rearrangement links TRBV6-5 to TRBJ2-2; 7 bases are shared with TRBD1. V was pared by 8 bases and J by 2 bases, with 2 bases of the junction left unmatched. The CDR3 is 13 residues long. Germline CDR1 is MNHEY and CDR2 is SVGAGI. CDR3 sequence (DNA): TGTGCCAGCCGGGACAGAAACACCGGGGAGCTGTTTTTT. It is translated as CASRDRNTGELFF.

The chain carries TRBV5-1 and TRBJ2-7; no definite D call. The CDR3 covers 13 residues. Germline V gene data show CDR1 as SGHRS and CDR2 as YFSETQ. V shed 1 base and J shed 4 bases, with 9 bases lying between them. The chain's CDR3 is CASSLLPEYEQYF. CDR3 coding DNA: TGCGCCAGCAGCTTGTTACCGGAGTACGAGCAGTACTTC.

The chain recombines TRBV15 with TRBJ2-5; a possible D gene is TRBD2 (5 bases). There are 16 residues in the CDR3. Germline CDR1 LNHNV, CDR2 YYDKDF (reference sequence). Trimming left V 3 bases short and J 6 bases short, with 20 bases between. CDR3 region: CATSRDGGFGPKTQYF. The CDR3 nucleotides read TGTGCCACCAGCAGGGACGGAGGCTTTGGTCCGAAGACCCAGTACTTC.

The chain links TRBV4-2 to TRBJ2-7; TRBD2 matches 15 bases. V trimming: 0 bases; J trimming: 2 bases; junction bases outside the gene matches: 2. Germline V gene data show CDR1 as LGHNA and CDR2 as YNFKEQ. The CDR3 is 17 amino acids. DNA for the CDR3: TGTGCCAGCAGCCAAGAGGGACTAGCGGGAGGTCCCTACGAGCAGTACTTC. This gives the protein CASSQEGLAGGPYEQYF.

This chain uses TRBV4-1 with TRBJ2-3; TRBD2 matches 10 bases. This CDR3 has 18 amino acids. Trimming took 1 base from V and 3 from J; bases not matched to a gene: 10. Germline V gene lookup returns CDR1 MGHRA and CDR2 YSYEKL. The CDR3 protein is CASSQGIMGLALTDTQYF. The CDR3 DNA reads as TGCGCCAGCAGCCAAGGAATCATGGGACTAGCGCTGACAGATACGCAGTATTTT.